This TCR beta chain was sequenced for a study of blood T cells in healthy people across ages. The study, taken as a whole, reports: Estimated diversity that came from one million T cells was considered an underestimate. The lack of PBMC sorting stopped any conclusive naive versus antigen-experienced comparison. Roughly linear declines in TCR beta diversity per million T cells occurred with age.

Germline V CDR1 and CDR2: DFQATT, SNEGSKA (reference sequence). The CDR3 loop spans 13 amino acids. V gave up 1 base and J gave up 7 bases, with 12 bases separating them. The second PCR ran 7 to 11 cycles with a sample-barcoded 5' primer and J-beta primers. TCRdb re-called the 5' RACE reads through MiXCR, storing one row per CDR3 protein. The sample includes about 780,000 distinct CDR3 sequences, around half seen only once; the top ten take 15% to 20%. Comments on this clonotype: Antigen specificity is unknown.

In each sample, at least 7 million PBMCs were isolated. Material for sequencing was blood. The receptor was derived from a man older than 75 in good health. V gene TRBV20-1 combines with J gene TRBJ2-3; D unresolved. This CDR3 reads CSARAGQWNTQYF. The CDR3 DNA is TGCAGTGCTAGAGCCGGGCAGTGGAATACGCAGTATTTT.